One and the same sample provided the 4 T cell receptor beta chains below, sequenced in a study of beta chain features in type 1 diabetes. For these receptors, no antigen is known. As every portion of the isolated RNA was reverse transcribed, the sequencing read expressed TCRB transcripts. Some clones are missing from TCRdb's copy, which holds only in-frame ones; the method was immunoSEQ multiplex PCR. This table holds some 150,000 clones, about an eighth found once. Study results and limitations: All four CD4+ subsets from Type 1 diabetes patients carried moderately but significantly shorter TCRB CDR3s.

Sequencing was done on a sample of central memory CD4+ T cells from blood. The receptors originated from a man younger than 30 with type 1 diabetes.

This chain links TRBV4-1 with TRBJ2-7; 8 positions match TRBD1. CDR3 size: 17 residues. CDR1 is MGHRA, CDR2 YSYEKL, per germline. J gave up 5 bases and V 3 bases, and 15 bases lay outside the gene matches. The CDR3 reads CASSQLGAGTGRDEQYF. In nucleotides, the CDR3 is TGCGCCAGCAGCCAGCTAGGTGCCGGGACAGGCCGAGACGAGCAGTACTTC.

The chain combines TRBV20-1 with TRBJ1-1; D ambiguous. V lost 6 bases to trimming and J lost 4 bases, with 9 bases between them. The CDR3 has 11 residues. Germline V gene data show CDR1 as DFQATT and CDR2 as SNEGSKA (reference sequence). Written as DNA, the CDR3 is TGCAGTGCCGCGAGAGGCACTGAAGCTTTCTTT. This translates into CSAARGTEAFF.

This clone was counted between two and nine times. The chain uses TRBV5-6 and TRBJ1-4, with 9 bases fitting TRBD1. Germline CDR1 reads SGHDT; CDR2 reads YYEEEE. Unmatched junction bases numbered 8, after V lost 3 bases and J lost 8 bases. This CDR3 has 15 amino acids. CDR3 bases: TGTGCCAGCAGCTCTTCGGGACAGGGTTGGGAAAAACTGTTTTTT. It codes for CASSSSGQGWEKLFF. The full variable domain, its missing parts supplied by reference TRBV5-6 and TRBJ1-4, is DAGVTQSPTHLIKTRGQQVTLRCSPKSGHDTVSWYQQALGQGPQFIFQYYEEEERQRGNFPDRFSGHQFPNYSSELNVNALLLGDSALYLCASSSSGQGWEKLFFGSGTQLSVL.

This clone was found a few times. The chain combines TRBV4-2 with TRBJ2-7; D remains unclear. The germline V gene encodes CDR1 LGHNA and CDR2 YNFKEQ. This CDR3 is 13 amino acids long. V was pared by 0 bases and J by 3 bases, with 6 bases between. The CDR3 DNA sequence: TGTGCCAGCAGCCAAGATAAAGGCTACGAGCAGTACTTC. It codes for CASSQDKGYEQYF.